The next 17 T cell receptor beta chains were all read from a single sample in a study of shared T cell receptors in the human thymus. Clones were read by immunoSEQ multiplex PCR, and TCRdb kept only the in-frame ones, dropping some. Of hundreds of thousands of clones listed, about 84% are singletons. Separately, the same data were catalogued under a study of human thymus T cells.

Sequencing was performed on thymocytes. These receptors all stem from a boy in the first two years of life with a congenital heart defect.

The chain employs TRBV4-1 and TRBJ2-7, with TRBD2 matching 12 bases. This CDR3 comprises 15 residues. Germline V gene lookup returns CDR1 MGHRA and CDR2 YSYEKL. The J segment lost 1 base and the V segment lost 3 bases, leaving 1 base of the junction unmatched. The CDR3 loop reads CASSQTSGRSYEQYF. CDR3 sequence (DNA): TGCGCCAGCAGCCAGACTAGCGGGAGATCCTACGAGCAGTACTTC.

This chain uses TRBV11-3 with TRBJ2-3; D gene ambiguous. Trimming removed 1 base at V and 11 bases at J, with 10 bases between. Looked up from germline, CDR1 is SGHNT and CDR2 is YENEEA. The CDR3 consists of 12 residues. The CDR3 DNA follows: TGTGCCAGCAGCTTAGCTCCCGACAAGCAGTATTTT. Residues: CASSLAPDKQYF.

This chain links TRBV5-1 with TRBJ2-3; 11 nucleotides line up with TRBD2. Germline V gene lookup returns CDR1 SGHRS and CDR2 YFSETQ. This CDR3 comprises 14 residues. V lost 8 bases and J lost 3; bases outside the gene matches: 5. CDR3 nucleotide sequence: TGCGCCAGTAGACTAGCGGGATTTACAGATACGCAGTATTTT. Protein product: CASRLAGFTDTQYF.

The rearrangement links TRBV5-4 to TRBJ2-5, with 7 bases identical to TRBD1. V lost 3 bases and J lost 5; bases outside the gene matches: 13. The CDR3 length is 16 residues. Germline V gives CDR1 SGHNT, CDR2 YYREEE (reference sequence). The CDR3 sequence: CASSWEGGAAGETQYF. CDR3 nucleotides: TGTGCCAGCAGCTGGGAAGGGGGCGCCGCCGGGGAGACCCAGTACTTC.

This clone has more than one count but fewer than ten. The V and J genes are TRBV10-2 and TRBJ2-7, with 15 bases that match TRBD2. In germline, CDR1 is WSHSY, CDR2 SAAADI. V shed 10 bases and J 0 bases; nucleotides not matched to a gene: 7. The CDR3 covers 16 residues. This CDR3 is CATYPGLAGGSYEQYF. The CDR3 DNA sequence: TGCGCCACCTACCCGGGACTAGCGGGAGGCTCCTACGAGCAGTACTTC.

Concerning this clone: Other DNA sequences of this sample code for an identical CDR3. The genes are TRBV27 and TRBJ1-1; 9 positions agree with TRBD1. V gave up 6 bases and J gave up 2 bases; unmatched junction bases: 4. CDR1 is MNHEY and CDR2 is SMNVEV in the germline V gene (reference sequence). The length of the CDR3 is 14 residues. The CDR3 DNA reads as TGTGCCAGCAGCCCGGGACAGGGTAACACTGAAGCTTTCTTT. Its protein is CASSPGQGNTEAFF.

This chain connects TRBV18 to TRBJ1-3; a possible D gene is TRBD1 (5 bases). The CDR3 loop spans 16 amino acids. Germline V gene sequence: CDR1 KGHSH, CDR2 LQKENI. The germline V and J ends were trimmed by 3 bases and 7 bases, with 19 bases remaining between them. The CDR3 spells CASSPPVQTRGNTIYF. The DNA of the CDR3 is TGTGCCAGCTCACCGCCCGTACAGACCCGGGGGAACACCATATATTTT.

V and J are TRBV5-6 and TRBJ2-4; D is perhaps TRBD1 (6 bases). Germline V gene data show CDR1 as SGHDT and CDR2 as YYEEEE. The length of the CDR3 is 13 residues. V gave up 7 bases and J gave up 4 bases, with 12 bases separating them. CDR3 in amino acids: CASSLGHKNIQYF. The DNA of the CDR3 is TGTGCCAGCTCCTTGGGACATAAAAACATTCAGTACTTC.

This chain joins TRBV4-1 and TRBJ1-2, with 7 bases lining up with TRBD1. CDR3 size: 15 residues. In germline, CDR1 is MGHRA, CDR2 YSYEKL. With V trimmed by 3 bases and J by 6 bases, 10 bases remained unmatched. The CDR3 nucleotides are TGCGCCAGCAGCCAGTGGGTGGAGGGGGCTAATGGCTACACCTTC. This codes for CASSQWVEGANGYTF.

V and J are TRBV27 and TRBJ1-5; the match to TRBD1 covers 7 bases. Germline loops: CDR1 MNHEY, CDR2 SMNVEV (reference sequence). The J segment lost 6 bases and the V segment lost 6 bases, leaving 8 bases of the junction unmatched. The CDR3 has 14 amino acids. CDR3 sequence (DNA): TGTGCCAGCAGCTCAGGGGGTACGGGTCAGCCCCAGCATTTT. It translates to CASSSGGTGQPQHF.

The rearrangement uses TRBV7-6 and TRBJ2-7; 10 nucleotides match TRBD1. Trimming removed 5 bases from V and 6 bases from J; junction bases left unmatched: 7. Germline V gene lookup returns CDR1 SGHVS and CDR2 FNYEAQ. The CDR3 totals 14 residues. CDR3 protein: CASSPGTGVREQYF. The CDR3 DNA follows: TGTGCCAGCAGCCCAGGGACAGGGGTACGCGAGCAGTACTTC.

This clone was detected only a few times. The chain links TRBV2 to TRBJ1-1; tentatively, D is TRBD1 (5 bases). The CDR3 sequence is 13 residues long. The V end was cut by 6 bases, the J end by 1 base, with 9 bases between. Per the germline V gene, CDR1 is SNHLY and CDR2 is FYNNEI. CDR3 DNA: TGTGCCAGCAGCGCAGGGTCGAACACTGAAGCTTTCTTT. Translated, it gives CASSAGSNTEAFF.

The chain combines TRBV14 with TRBJ1-2; 7 bases align to TRBD1. Per germline, CDR1 SGHDN and CDR2 FVKESK. V trimming: 2 bases; J trimming: 4 bases; junction bases outside the gene matches: 13. The CDR3 is made up of 17 amino acids. The CDR3 protein is CASSQTVQGLDVYGYTF. Here the CDR3 DNA reads TGTGCCAGCAGCCAAACCGTACAGGGGCTCGACGTCTATGGCTACACCTTC. The entire variable domain, with the rest obtained from reference TRBV14 and TRBJ1-2, is as follows: EAGVTQFPSHSVIEKGQTVTLRCDPISGHDNLYWYRRVMGKEIKFLLHFVKESKQDESGMPNNRFLAERTGGTYSTLKVQPAELEDSGVYFCASSQTVQGLDVYGYTFGSGTRLTVV.

The chain joins TRBV4-3 to TRBJ1-2, with D possibly matching TRBD1 (5 bases). Per the germline V gene, CDR1 is LGHNA and CDR2 is YSLEER. There are 17 residues in the CDR3. The V and J ends lost 0 bases and 2 bases respectively, with 16 bases between them. CDR3 residues: CASSQDERAGLNYGYTF. CDR3 coding DNA: TGCGCCAGCAGCCAAGATGAGAGGGCGGGACTCAACTATGGCTACACCTTC.

This clone was picked up one time. The chain links TRBV28 to TRBJ1-5; no definite D call. CDR1 and CDR2 (germline): MDHEN, SYDVKM. The CDR3 consists of 17 residues. V lost 5 bases and J lost 0, with 17 bases in between. CDR3 in amino acids: CASSLYLLRHSNQPQHF. Written as DNA, the CDR3 is TGTGCCAGCAGTCTGTACCTCCTACGACATAGCAATCAGCCCCAGCATTTT. The variable domain in full, with the rest retrieved from reference TRBV28 and TRBJ1-5, is DVKVTQSSRYLVKRTGEKVFLECVQDMDHENMFWYRQDPGLGLRLIYFSYDVKMKEKGDIPEGYSVSREKKERFSLILESASTNQTSMYLCASSLYLLRHSNQPQHFGDGTRLSIL.

The CDR3 bases are TGTGCCAGCAGACGAGACAGGGTGGCAGATACGCAGTATTTT. As protein: CASRRDRVADTQYF. This chain connects TRBV28 to TRBJ2-3, with TRBD1 matching over 7 bases. There are 14 residues in the CDR3. V lost 6 bases and J lost 4; bases outside the gene matches: 7. From germline, CDR1 is MDHEN and CDR2 SYDVKM.

The chain links TRBV27 to TRBJ2-7, with 8 bases identical to TRBD2. With V trimmed by 6 bases and J by 2 bases, 12 bases remained unmatched. Germline CDR1 is MNHEY and CDR2 is SMNVEV (reference sequence). The CDR3 is 16 residues long. As DNA, the CDR3 is TGTGCCAGCAGCCCCAGGGATCTAGCGGGCCCCTACGAGCAGTACTTC. Its protein is CASSPRDLAGPYEQYF.